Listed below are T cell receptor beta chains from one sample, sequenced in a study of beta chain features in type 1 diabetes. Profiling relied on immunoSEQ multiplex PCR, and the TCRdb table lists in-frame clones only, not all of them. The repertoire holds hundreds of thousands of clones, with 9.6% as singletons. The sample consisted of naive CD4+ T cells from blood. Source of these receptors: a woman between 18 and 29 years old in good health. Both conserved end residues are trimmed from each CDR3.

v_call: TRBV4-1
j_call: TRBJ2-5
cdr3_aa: ASSLGLAGEETQY

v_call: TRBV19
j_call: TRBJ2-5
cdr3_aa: ASSINALAAKETQY

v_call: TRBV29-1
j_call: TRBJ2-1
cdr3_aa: SVCCPPGLAGSWSSYNEQF

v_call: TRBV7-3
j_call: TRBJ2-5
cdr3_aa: ASSLQRGVYQETQY

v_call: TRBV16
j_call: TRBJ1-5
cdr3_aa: ASSQGRPSSGQPQH

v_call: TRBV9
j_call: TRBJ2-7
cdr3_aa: ASSSSGGFYEQY

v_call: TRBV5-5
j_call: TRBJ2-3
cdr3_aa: ASSLVGGGGTDTQY

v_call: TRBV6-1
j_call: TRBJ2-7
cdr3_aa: ASSEGWALLSYEQY

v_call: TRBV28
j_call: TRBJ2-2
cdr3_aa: ASSPIGTGLFTGELF

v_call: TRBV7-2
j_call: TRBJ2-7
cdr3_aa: ASSLAGTADEQY

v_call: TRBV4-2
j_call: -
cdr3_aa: ASSQPERAAYEQY

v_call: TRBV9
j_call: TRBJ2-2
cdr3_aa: ASSVASPGKVTGELF

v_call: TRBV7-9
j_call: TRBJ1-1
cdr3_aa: ASSPEVGEAF

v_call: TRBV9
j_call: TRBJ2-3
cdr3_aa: ASSVGTSGGADTQY

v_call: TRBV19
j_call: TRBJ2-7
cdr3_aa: ASSPGTGDYEQY

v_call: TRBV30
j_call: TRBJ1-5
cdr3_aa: AWSAMDSGRYSNQPQH

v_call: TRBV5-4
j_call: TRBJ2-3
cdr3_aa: ASSSSGGARDTQY

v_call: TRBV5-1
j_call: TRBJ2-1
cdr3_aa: ASSPGGLYNEQF

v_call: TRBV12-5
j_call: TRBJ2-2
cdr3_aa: ASGLVTGGSLNTGELF

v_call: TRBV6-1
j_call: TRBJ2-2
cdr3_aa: ASSALAGGDTGELF

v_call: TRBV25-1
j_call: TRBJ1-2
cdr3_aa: ASSVKGAYGYT

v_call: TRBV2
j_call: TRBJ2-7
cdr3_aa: ASTRDRGAYEQY

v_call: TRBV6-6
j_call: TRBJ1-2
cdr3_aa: ASSMGQGNYGYT

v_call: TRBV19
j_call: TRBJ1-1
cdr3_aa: ASSIGQRNTEAF

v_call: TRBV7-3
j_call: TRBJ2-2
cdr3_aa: ASSLLPAGTGELF

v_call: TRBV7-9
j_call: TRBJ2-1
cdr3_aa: ASSSVLLDNEQF

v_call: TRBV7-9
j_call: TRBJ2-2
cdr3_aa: ASSPRRREGPGELF